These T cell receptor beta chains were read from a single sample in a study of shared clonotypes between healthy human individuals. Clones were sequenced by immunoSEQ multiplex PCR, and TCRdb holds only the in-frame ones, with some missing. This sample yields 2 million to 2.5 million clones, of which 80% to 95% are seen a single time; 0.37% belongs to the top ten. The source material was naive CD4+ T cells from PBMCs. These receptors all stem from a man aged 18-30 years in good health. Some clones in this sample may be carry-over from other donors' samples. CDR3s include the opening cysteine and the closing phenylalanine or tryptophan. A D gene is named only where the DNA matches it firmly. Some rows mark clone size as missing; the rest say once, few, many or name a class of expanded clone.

CDR3: CASSPGGRSAYEQYF; DNA: TGTGCCAGCAGTCCGGGCGGGAGAAGCGCCTACGAGCAGTACTTC; size: -; J: TRBJ2-7; D: TRBD2; V: TRBV28
CDR3: CASSPDRVGEQYF; DNA: TGTGCCAGCTCACCTGACAGGGTTGGCGAGCAGTACTTC; size: -; J: TRBJ2-7; D: TRBD1; V: TRBV18
CDR3: CASTKGPYPRNTDTQYF; DNA: TGTGCCAGCACCAAAGGGCCCTATCCACGAAACACAGATACGCAGTATTTT; size: -; J: TRBJ2-3; D: -; V: TRBV9
CDR3: CASSRLDTGNTIYF; DNA: TGTGCCAGCAGCAGGCTGGACACTGGAAACACCATATATTTT; size: -; J: TRBJ1-3; D: -; V: TRBV28
CDR3: CASSQASSGNTGELFF; DNA: TGTGCCAGCAGCCAAGCATCTAGCGGGAACACCGGGGAGCTGTTTTTT; size: -; J: TRBJ2-2; D: TRBD2; V: TRBV7-7
CDR3: CASSRIQGNYGYTF; DNA: TGCGCCAGCAGCCGGATACAGGGTAACTATGGCTACACCTTC; size: -; J: TRBJ1-2; D: -; V: TRBV4-3
CDR3: CASSHGLAAYNEQFF; DNA: TGCGCCAGCAGCCACGGACTAGCGGCTTACAATGAGCAGTTCTTC; size: -; J: TRBJ2-1; D: TRBD2; V: TRBV5-1
CDR3: CSVHAGWDTEAFF; DNA: TGCAGCGTCCACGCGGGATGGGACACTGAAGCTTTCTTT; size: -; J: TRBJ1-1; D: -; V: TRBV29-1
CDR3: CASSLAGNIQYF; DNA: TGTGCCAGCAGCTTAGCGGGGAACATTCAGTACTTC; size: -; J: TRBJ2-4; D: -; V: TRBV11-2
CDR3: CASTTQLGGVTEAFF; DNA: TGTGCCAGCACCACCCAATTGGGGGGGGTGACTGAAGCTTTCTTT; size: -; J: TRBJ1-1; D: -; V: TRBV28
CDR3: CASSLQGAWNTEAFF; DNA: TGTGCCAGCAGCTTGCAGGGGGCCTGGAACACTGAAGCTTTCTTT; size: -; J: TRBJ1-1; D: TRBD1; V: TRBV5-4
CDR3: CASRDRDQPQHF; DNA: TGTGCCAGCCGGGACAGGGATCAGCCCCAGCATTTT; size: -; J: TRBJ1-5; D: TRBD1; V: TRBV6-1
CDR3: CASSASNTNTEAFF; DNA: TGTGCCAGCAGCGCTTCGAACACGAACACTGAAGCTTTCTTT; size: -; J: TRBJ1-1; D: -; V: TRBV9
CDR3: CASSRLTSGRSSYNEQFF; DNA: TGTGCCAGTAGTCGTCTGACTAGCGGGAGGAGCTCCTACAATGAGCAGTTCTTC; size: -; J: TRBJ2-1; D: TRBD2; V: TRBV19
CDR3: CASSLIRLAGSYEQYF; DNA: TGTGCCAGCAGCTTAATAAGGCTAGCGGGAAGCTACGAGCAGTACTTC; size: -; J: TRBJ2-7; D: TRBD2; V: TRBV11-2
CDR3: CASSYDLSGANVLTF; DNA: TGCGCCAGCAGCTATGACCTCTCTGGGGCCAACGTCCTGACTTTC; size: -; J: TRBJ2-6; D: -; V: TRBV5-1
CDR3: CASTRQDTGELFF; DNA: TGTGCCAGCACCAGACAGGACACCGGGGAGCTGTTTTTT; size: -; J: TRBJ2-2; D: -; V: TRBV2
CDR3: CASSMVALPVYTF; DNA: TGTGCCAGTAGTATGGTGGCCCTTCCGGTCTACACCTTC; size: once; J: TRBJ1-2; D: -; V: TRBV19
CDR3: CASRSGRAEYF; DNA: TGTGCCAGCCGGAGTGGGAGAGCAGAGTACTTC; size: -; J: TRBJ2-7; D: -; V: TRBV2
CDR3: CASSRVLQSWYF; DNA: TGTGCCAGCAGCCGAGTTCTGCAGTCTTGGTACTTC; size: -; J: TRBJ2-5; D: -; V: TRBV7-9
CDR3: CASSWDDRGAGYTF; DNA: TGCGCCAGCAGCTGGGATGACAGGGGAGCTGGCTACACCTTC; size: -; J: TRBJ1-2; D: TRBD1; V: TRBV5-1
CDR3: CASSLANRETQYF; DNA: TGTGCCAGCAGCTTGGCCAATCGGGAGACCCAGTACTTC; size: -; J: TRBJ2-5; D: -; V: TRBV5-4
CDR3: CASSQRGPGELFF; DNA: TGTGCCAGCAGCCAACGGGGGCCCGGGGAGCTGTTTTTT; size: -; J: TRBJ2-2; D: -; V: TRBV14
CDR3: CAWSAASGDEQYF; DNA: TGTGCCTGGAGTGCGGCTAGCGGGGACGAGCAGTACTTC; size: -; J: TRBJ2-7; D: TRBD2; V: TRBV30
CDR3: CASSSAPGQSKNIQYF; DNA: TGTGCCAGCAGCTCCGCCCCGGGACAGTCCAAAAACATTCAGTACTTC; size: -; J: TRBJ2-4; D: TRBD1; V: TRBV5-4
CDR3: CASSETSGRNTGELFF; DNA: TGCGCCAGCAGCGAAACTAGCGGGAGGAACACCGGGGAGCTGTTTTTT; size: -; J: TRBJ2-2; D: TRBD2; V: TRBV5-1
CDR3: CAWSVPGLDGYTF; DNA: TGTGCCTGGAGCGTTCCCGGACTAGATGGCTACACCTTC; size: -; J: TRBJ1-2; D: -; V: TRBV30
CDR3: CASSPPGGAKNIQYF; DNA: TGTGCCAGCAGTCCTCCGGGGGGGGCCAAAAACATTCAGTACTTC; size: -; J: TRBJ2-4; D: TRBD2; V: TRBV28
CDR3: CASTNRVSTDTQYF; DNA: TGTGCCAGCACAAACAGAGTCAGCACAGATACGCAGTATTTT; size: -; J: TRBJ2-3; D: -; V: TRBV27
CDR3: CASSLGTSPDNEQFF; DNA: TGTGCCAGCAGCTTAGGGACTAGCCCCGACAATGAGCAGTTCTTC; size: -; J: TRBJ2-1; D: TRBD2; V: TRBV11-3
CDR3: CASSSHSGRTGTELFF; DNA: TGTGCCAGCAGCTCCCATAGCGGGAGAACGGGGACCGAGCTGTTTTTT; size: once; J: TRBJ2-2; D: TRBD2; V: TRBV7-3
CDR3: CASSASLEQYF; DNA: TGTGCCAGCAGTGCCTCCCTGGAGCAGTACTTC; size: -; J: TRBJ2-7; D: -; V: TRBV2
CDR3: CASGRGANVLTF; DNA: TGTGCCAGCGGTCGTGGGGCCAACGTCCTGACTTTC; size: -; J: TRBJ2-6; D: -; V: TRBV28
CDR3: CASSSGAGRETQYF; DNA: TGCGCCAGCAGCTCCGGGGCCGGGAGAGAGACCCAGTACTTC; size: -; J: TRBJ2-5; D: -; V: TRBV5-1
CDR3: CASSKNRGRREQYF; DNA: TGTGCCAGCAGTAAGAACAGGGGGCGCCGGGAGCAGTACTTC; size: -; J: TRBJ2-7; D: TRBD1; V: TRBV6-5
CDR3: CASSLDLLGEKLFF; DNA: TGTGCCAGCAGCTTGGACTTGCTGGGGGAAAAACTGTTTTTT; size: -; J: TRBJ1-4; D: -; V: TRBV5-4
CDR3: CASGTAAGGNTIYF; DNA: TGTGCCAGCGGGACAGCCGCCGGTGGAAACACCATATATTTT; size: -; J: TRBJ1-3; D: TRBD1; V: TRBV28
CDR3: CATSRATGDEQYF; DNA: TGTGCCACCAGCAGAGCGACAGGGGACGAGCAGTACTTC; size: -; J: TRBJ2-7; D: TRBD1; V: TRBV15
CDR3: CASVTGFSYEQYF; DNA: TGCGCCAGCGTAACAGGGTTCTCCTACGAGCAGTACTTC; size: -; J: TRBJ2-7; D: -; V: TRBV5-1
CDR3: CASSTTSGYNEQFF; DNA: TGTGCCAGCAGCACCACTAGCGGATACAATGAGCAGTTCTTC; size: -; J: TRBJ2-1; D: TRBD2; V: TRBV7-3
CDR3: CASRKRRDRAQETQYF; DNA: TGTGCCAGCAGGAAAAGACGGGACAGGGCCCAAGAGACCCAGTACTTC; size: -; J: TRBJ2-5; D: TRBD1; V: TRBV2
CDR3: CASVDRENTEAFF; DNA: TGTGCCAGCGTGGACAGGGAAAACACTGAAGCTTTCTTT; size: -; J: TRBJ1-1; D: TRBD1; V: TRBV2
CDR3: CASSFAGGNSMNTEAFF; DNA: TGTGCCAGCAGCTTTGCGGGGGGCAATTCTATGAACACTGAAGCTTTCTTT; size: -; J: TRBJ1-1; D: -; V: TRBV7-3
CDR3: CASSDRGLLGEQFF; DNA: TGTGCCAGCAGTGACAGGGGGCTTTTAGGGGAGCAGTTCTTC; size: -; J: TRBJ2-1; D: TRBD1; V: TRBV2
CDR3: CASSYGGNTEAFF; DNA: TGTGCCAGCAGTTACGGGGGGAACACTGAAGCTTTCTTT; size: -; J: TRBJ1-1; D: -; V: TRBV6-6
CDR3: CASSQALGQKRVLQETQYF; DNA: TGCGCCAGCAGCCAAGCGTTGGGGCAGAAGCGGGTGCTACAAGAGACCCAGTACTTC; size: -; J: TRBJ2-5; D: -; V: TRBV4-1
CDR3: CASSLGDLAGVVYNEQFF; DNA: TGTGCCAGCAGCTTAGGGGATCTAGCGGGAGTGGTATACAATGAGCAGTTCTTC; size: -; J: TRBJ2-1; D: TRBD2; V: TRBV7-9
CDR3: CASSLSAGQGAPETQYF; DNA: TGTGCCAGCAGTTTATCGGCGGGACAGGGGGCGCCTGAGACCCAGTACTTC; size: -; J: TRBJ2-5; D: TRBD1; V: TRBV27
CDR3: CAISESARDNQPQHF; DNA: TGTGCCATCAGTGAGTCCGCCAGGGACAATCAGCCCCAGCATTTT; size: -; J: TRBJ1-5; D: -; V: TRBV10-3
CDR3: CASSLKTPGLAGGGGIQYF; DNA: TGTGCCAGCAGCCTAAAAACCCCGGGACTAGCGGGAGGCGGTGGCATTCAGTACTTC; size: -; J: TRBJ2-4; D: TRBD2; V: TRBV7-2
CDR3: CASSYGTGSLNGYTF; DNA: TGTGCCAGCAGTTACGGGACAGGGTCGCTCAATGGCTACACCTTC; size: -; J: TRBJ1-2; D: TRBD1; V: TRBV6-5
CDR3: CASDRGPGQGVSGYTF; DNA: TGTGCCAGCGATCGTGGCCCGGGACAGGGTGTTTCAGGCTACACCTTC; size: -; J: TRBJ1-2; D: TRBD1; V: TRBV5-8
CDR3: CASSAGGTNEKLFF; DNA: TGCGCCAGCAGCGCGGGGGGAACTAATGAAAAACTGTTTTTT; size: once; J: TRBJ1-4; D: -; V: TRBV10-1
CDR3: CASSPQGAGEFGTQYF; DNA: TGTGCCAGCAGTCCACAGGGGGCCGGTGAATTTGGGACCCAGTACTTC; size: -; J: TRBJ2-5; D: TRBD1; V: TRBV28